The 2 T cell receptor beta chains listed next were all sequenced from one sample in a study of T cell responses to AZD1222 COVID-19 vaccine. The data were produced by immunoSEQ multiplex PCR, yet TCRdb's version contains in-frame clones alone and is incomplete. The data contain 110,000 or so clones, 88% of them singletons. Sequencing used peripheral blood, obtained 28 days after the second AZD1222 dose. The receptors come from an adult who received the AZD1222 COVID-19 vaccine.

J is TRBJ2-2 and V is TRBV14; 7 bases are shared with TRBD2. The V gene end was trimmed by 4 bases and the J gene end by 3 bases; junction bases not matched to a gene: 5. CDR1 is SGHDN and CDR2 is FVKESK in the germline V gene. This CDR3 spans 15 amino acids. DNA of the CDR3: TGTGCCAGCAGCCTTCCGGGACTATACACCGGGGAGCTGTTTTTT. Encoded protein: CASSLPGLYTGELFF. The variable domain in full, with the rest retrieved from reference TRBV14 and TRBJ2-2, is EAGVTQFPSHSVIEKGQTVTLRCDPISGHDNLYWYRRVMGKEIKFLLHFVKESKQDESGMPNNRFLAERTGGTYSTLKVQPAELEDSGVYFCASSLPGLYTGELFFGEGSRLTVL.

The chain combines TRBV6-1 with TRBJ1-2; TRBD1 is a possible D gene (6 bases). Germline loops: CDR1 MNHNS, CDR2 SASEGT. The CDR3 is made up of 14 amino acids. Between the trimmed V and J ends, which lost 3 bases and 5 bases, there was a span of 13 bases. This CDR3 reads CASSERRTAYGYTF. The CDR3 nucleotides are TGTGCCAGCAGTGAGAGGCGGACAGCTTATGGCTACACCTTC.